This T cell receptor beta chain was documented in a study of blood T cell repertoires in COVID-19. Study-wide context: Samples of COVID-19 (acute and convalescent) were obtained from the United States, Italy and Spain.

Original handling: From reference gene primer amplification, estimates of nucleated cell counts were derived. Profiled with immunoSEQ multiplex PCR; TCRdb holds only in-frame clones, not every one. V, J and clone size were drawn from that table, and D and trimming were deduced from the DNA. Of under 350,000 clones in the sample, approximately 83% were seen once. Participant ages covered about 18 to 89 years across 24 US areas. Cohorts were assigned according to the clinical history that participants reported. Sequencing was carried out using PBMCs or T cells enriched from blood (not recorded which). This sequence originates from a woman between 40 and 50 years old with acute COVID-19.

The CDR3, as DNA: TGCAGCGTTGCGGGACAGAAGGAGCAGTACTTC. The encoded protein is CSVAGQKEQYF. This chain uses TRBV29-1 with TRBJ2-7; 7 bases agree with TRBD1. The germline gives CDR1 SQVTM, CDR2 ANQGSEA. This CDR3 comprises 11 residues. J was trimmed by 7 bases and V by 4 bases; bases with no gene match: 4.